This T cell receptor beta chain was captured in a study of T cells in Graves' hyperthyroidism and ophthalmopathy. This clonotype occurred a few times. Graves' hyperthyroidism qualified as stable when ophthalmopathy did not progress within 18 months. From RNA transcripts, TCR beta CDR3 regions were amplified. Primed by the HTBI set, a first-round RT-PCR was run on the TCR CDR3. TCRdb recomputed calls from the multiplex PCR reads with MiXCR, one row per CDR3 protein. The sample has 800,000 or so distinct CDR3 sequences; over 35% are singletons. With 3 bases removed from V and 9 bases from J, the gap between germline ends came to 21 bases. The CDR3 sequence is 16 residues long. Germline CDR1 reads MGHRA; CDR2 reads YSYEKL.

J is TRBJ1-5 and V is TRBV4-1, with D possibly TRBD1 on 5 matching bases. The TCR originated in a man aged 18 to 29 with Graves' hyperthyroidism. Sequencing was done on a sample of blood. CDR3 loop: CASSHIREGNPRPQHF. DNA of the CDR3: TGCGCCAGCAGCCACATCAGGGAGGGGAATCCACGGCCCCAGCATTTT.